The sample holds many counts of the clone carrying this TCR beta chain. The antigen is undetermined. V trimming: 6 bases; J trimming: 0 bases; junction bases outside the gene matches: 11. This CDR3 contains 15 residues. The germline gives CDR1 DFQATT, CDR2 SNEGSKA (reference sequence). The source of the sample is a study of Graves' ophthalmopathy and Graves' hyperthyroidism. Whole-study findings and limits: Thyroid clonotypes that were expanded above 0.001 frequency mostly also appeared in blood.

CAS ≥3, NOSPECS ≥4, moderate-to-severe activity and duration under 3 months marked donors with ophthalmopathy. The PBMCs were taken from approximately 9 ml of fresh peripheral blood. For repertoire sequencing, the TCR beta CDR3 regions were amplified from RNA transcripts. The library came from an HTBI-primed first-round RT-PCR and a second-round multiplex PCR. TCRdb passed the multiplex PCR reads through MiXCR, listing each CDR3 protein once. The table has about 160,000 distinct CDR3 sequences, over 35% seen once. V usage is TRBV20-1 and J usage is TRBJ2-7, with 7 positions matching TRBD1. Source material: peripheral blood. The sequence derives from a woman in her thirties or forties with Graves' ophthalmopathy. The CDR3 spells CSATGLGQYSYEQYF. In DNA form, the CDR3 reads TGCAGTGCAACCGGACTGGGACAGTACTCCTACGAGCAGTACTTC.